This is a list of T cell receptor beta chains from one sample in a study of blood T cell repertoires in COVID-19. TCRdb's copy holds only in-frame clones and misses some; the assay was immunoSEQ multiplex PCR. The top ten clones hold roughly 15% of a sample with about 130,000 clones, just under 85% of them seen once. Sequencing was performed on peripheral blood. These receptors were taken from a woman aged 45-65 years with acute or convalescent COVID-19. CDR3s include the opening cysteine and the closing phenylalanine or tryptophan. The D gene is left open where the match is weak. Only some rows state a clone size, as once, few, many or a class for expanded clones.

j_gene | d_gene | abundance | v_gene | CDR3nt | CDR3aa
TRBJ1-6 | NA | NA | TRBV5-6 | TGTGCCAGCAGCTTGGAGGCGGATTCACCCCTCCACTTT | CASSLEADSPLHF
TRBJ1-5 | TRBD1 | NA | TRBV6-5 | TGTGCCAGCAGCAAGACAGGGACTGACAATCAGCCCCAGCATTTT | CASSKTGTDNQPQHF
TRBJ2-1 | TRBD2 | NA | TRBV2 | TGTGCCAGCAGACTTAGCGGGGGCCCATCCTACAATGAGCAGTTCTTC | CASRLSGGPSYNEQFF
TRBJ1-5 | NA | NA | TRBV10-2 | TGCGCCAGCAGTGAGTCCCAGTACCAGCCCCAGCATTTT | CASSESQYQPQHF
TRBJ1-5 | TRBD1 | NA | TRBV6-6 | TGTGCCAGCATTCGAACCCCGGGACAGGGGGCGGGTCAGCCCCAGCATTTT | CASIRTPGQGAGQPQHF
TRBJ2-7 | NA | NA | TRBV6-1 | TGTGCCAGCAGTGATATGGGCCGGTACGAGCAGTACTTC | CASSDMGRYEQYF
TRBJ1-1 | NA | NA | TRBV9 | TGTGCCAGCAGCGTACTCCCCGGGGGGGGGCCTGAAGCTTTCTTT | CASSVLPGGGPEAFF
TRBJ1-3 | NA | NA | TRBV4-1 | TGCGCCAGCAGCCAAGATAGTAACCGACGAGGCTCTGGAAACACCATATATTTT | CASSQDSNRRGSGNTIYF
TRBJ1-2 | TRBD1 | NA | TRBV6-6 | TGTGCCAGCAGTTCACGGGGGACAGAGTCTGGCTACACCTTC | CASSSRGTESGYTF
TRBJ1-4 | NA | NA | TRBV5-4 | TGTGCCAGCAGCTTGGAGCCAGACAGTAATGAAAAACTGTTTTTT | CASSLEPDSNEKLFF
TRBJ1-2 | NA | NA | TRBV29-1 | TGCAGCGTTGTTCATCGGTCGAGCGGCTACACCTTC | CSVVHRSSGYTF
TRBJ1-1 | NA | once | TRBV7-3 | TGTGCCAGCAGCCCCAGGGACAAGATGGGTGTAGGGACTGAAGCTTTCTTT | CASSPRDKMGVGTEAFF
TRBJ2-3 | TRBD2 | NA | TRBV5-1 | TGCGCCAGCAGCTTGGCGGCTAGCGGGGGGGCGAATACGCAGTATTTT | CASSLAASGGANTQYF
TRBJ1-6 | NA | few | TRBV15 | TGTGCCACCAGCAGAGAGCCAGGGGCTCCATCCGAAAATTCACCCCTCCACTTT | CATSREPGAPSENSPLHF
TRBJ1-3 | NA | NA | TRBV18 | TGTGCCAGCTCACTAGATTCGACAGGAGGAAACACCATATATTTT | CASSLDSTGGNTIYF
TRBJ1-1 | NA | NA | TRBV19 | TGTGCCAGTAGTATGGGTTTGACGGGTGGGACTGAAGCTTTCTTT | CASSMGLTGGTEAFF
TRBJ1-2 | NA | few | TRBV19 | TGTGCCAGTAGTATCTCGGGGTTAGGAACTACCTTC | CASSISGLGTTF
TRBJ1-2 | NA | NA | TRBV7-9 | TGTGCCAGCAGCGTAGAGACGGGGAACTATGGCTACACCTTC | CASSVETGNYGYTF
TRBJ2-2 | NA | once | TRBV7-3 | TGTGCCAGCAGCCGACTTGGGGCTGACGGGGAGCTGTTTTTT | CASSRLGADGELFF
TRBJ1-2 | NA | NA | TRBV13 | TGTGCCAGCAGCTTAGAGGTCCGGGGAGGCTACACCTTC | CASSLEVRGGYTF
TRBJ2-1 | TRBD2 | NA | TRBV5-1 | TGCGCCAGCAGCGAGGGGGGACTAGCGGGTTACAATGAGCAGTTCTTC | CASSEGGLAGYNEQFF
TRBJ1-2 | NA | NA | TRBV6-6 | TGTGCCAGCAGTTACCGGGGGGAAGATGGCTACACCTTC | CASSYRGEDGYTF
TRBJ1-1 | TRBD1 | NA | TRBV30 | TGTGCCTGGCAACAGGGGACTGAAGCTTTCTTT | CAWQQGTEAFF
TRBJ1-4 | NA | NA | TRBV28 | TGTGCCAGCAGTCCAACGGGGAGGGCCGGTGAAAAACTGTTTTTT | CASSPTGRAGEKLFF
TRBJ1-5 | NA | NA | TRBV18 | TGTGCCAGCTCAGAATCAGGGTCTCGGCCCCAGCATTTT | CASSESGSRPQHF
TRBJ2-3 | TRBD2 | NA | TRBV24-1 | TGTGCCACCAGTGATTTTCGGCTAGCGGGGAACACAGATACGCAGTATTTT | CATSDFRLAGNTDTQYF
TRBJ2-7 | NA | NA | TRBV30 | TGTGCCTGGAGGGGCGGGGAGGTGTACGAGCAGTACTTC | CAWRGGEVYEQYF
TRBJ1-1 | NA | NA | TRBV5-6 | TGTGCCAGCAGCTTGGGGCTCCGGACAAGTAACACTGAAGCTTTCTTT | CASSLGLRTSNTEAFF
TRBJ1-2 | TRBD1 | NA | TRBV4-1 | TGCGCCAGCAGTCAAGACCGGGACAGGGCGCGCTACACCTTC | CASSQDRDRARYTF
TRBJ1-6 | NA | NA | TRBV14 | TGTGCCAGCAGCCAATCTTGGAGGGACAATTCACCCCTCCACTTT | CASSQSWRDNSPLHF
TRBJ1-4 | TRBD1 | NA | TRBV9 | TGTGCCAGCAGCGTGACAGGGGTGGGGGCAACTAATGAAAAACTGTTTTTT | CASSVTGVGATNEKLFF
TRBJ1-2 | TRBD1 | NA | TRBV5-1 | TGCGCCAGCAGCCCAGGGGACAGGGGGTCGGAGGGCTACACCTTC | CASSPGDRGSEGYTF
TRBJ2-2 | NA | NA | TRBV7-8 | TGTGCCAGCAGCGCGACGCGGGGGAACACCGGGGAGCTGTTTTTT | CASSATRGNTGELFF
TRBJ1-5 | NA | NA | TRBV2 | TGTGCCAGCAGTACGGTTAGGGGAGGTGGGAATCAGCCCCAGCATTTT | CASSTVRGGGNQPQHF
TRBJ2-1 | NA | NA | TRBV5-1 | TGCGCCAGCAGCTTGAAACAGCCATCCTCCTACAATGAGCAGTTCTTC | CASSLKQPSSYNEQFF
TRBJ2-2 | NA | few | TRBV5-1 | TGCGCCAGCAGCGGGAGACAGGACACCGGGGAGCTGTTTTTT | CASSGRQDTGELFF
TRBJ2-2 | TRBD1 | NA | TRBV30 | TGTGCCAGAAGGACAGGGGGCAACACCGGGGAGCTGTTTTTT | CARRTGGNTGELFF
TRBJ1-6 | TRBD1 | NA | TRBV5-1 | TGCGCCAGCAGCTTCGGACAGGGGGCTTCACCCCTCCACTTT | CASSFGQGASPLHF
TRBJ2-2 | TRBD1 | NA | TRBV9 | TGTGCCAGCAGCGTAGAGGGACGACAGGGGAGTACCGGGGAGCTGTTTTTT | CASSVEGRQGSTGELFF
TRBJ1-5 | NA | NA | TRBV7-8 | TGTGCCAGCAGCAAGGGGACAAGATCCCTTTTACCATCATACCCGACTCAGCCCCAGCATTTT | CASSKGTRSLLPSYPTQPQHF
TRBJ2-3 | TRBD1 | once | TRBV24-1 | TGTGCCACCAGTGATCCGCGGGGGACAGGGACAGATACGCAGTATTTT | CATSDPRGTGTDTQYF
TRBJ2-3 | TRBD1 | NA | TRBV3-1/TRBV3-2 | TGTGCCAGCAGCCAAGGGGACAGGGCCATTAATACGCAGTATTTT | CASSQGDRAINTQYF
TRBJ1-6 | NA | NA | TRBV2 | TGTGCCAGCAGTGTCCCATTGGGCCACTCCTATAATTCACCCCTCCACTTT | CASSVPLGHSYNSPLHF
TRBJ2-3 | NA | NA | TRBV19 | TGTGCCAGTAGCGGGGGAATAGATACGCAGTATTTT | CASSGGIDTQYF
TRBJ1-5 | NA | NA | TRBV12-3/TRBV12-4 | TGTGCCAGCAGCCAGACAGGTCAACAGCCCCAGCATTTT | CASSQTGQQPQHF
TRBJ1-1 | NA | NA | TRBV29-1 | TGCAGCGCCAAGGACAGGAACACTGAAGCTTTCTTT | CSAKDRNTEAFF
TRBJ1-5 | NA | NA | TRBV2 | TGTGCCAGCAGGACAGGTGCTAGCAATCAGCCCCAGCATTTT | CASRTGASNQPQHF
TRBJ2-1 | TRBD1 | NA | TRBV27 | TGTGCCAGCAGACTACGACAGGGAGACTCCTACAATGAGCAGTTCTTC | CASRLRQGDSYNEQFF
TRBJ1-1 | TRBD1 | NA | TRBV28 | TGTGCCAGCAGACTTCCGGACAGGGTGAACACTGAAGCTTTCTTT | CASRLPDRVNTEAFF
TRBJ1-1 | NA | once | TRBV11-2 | TGTGCCAGCAGCTTAGACCAGGGAACTGAAGCTTTCTTT | CASSLDQGTEAFF
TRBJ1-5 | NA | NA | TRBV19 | TGTGCCAGTAGTATTTTAGGAGATCAGCCCCAGCATTTT | CASSILGDQPQHF
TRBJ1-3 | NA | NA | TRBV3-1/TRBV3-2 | TGTGCCAGCAGCCAAGGTGCAGGGCCTGGAAACACCATATATTTT | CASSQGAGPGNTIYF
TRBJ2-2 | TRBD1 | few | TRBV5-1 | TGCGCCAGCAGCTGGGGACAGGGTCGCAACACCGGGGAGCTGTTTTTT | CASSWGQGRNTGELFF
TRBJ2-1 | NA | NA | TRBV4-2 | TGTGCCAGTACAGCAGTCCTAGCGAACGACAATGAGCAGTTCTTC | CASTAVLANDNEQFF